The 17 T cell receptor beta chains presented below share a single source sample, sequenced in a study of CD8+ T cells in alopecia areata. RNA extraction was followed by reverse transcription into cDNA, which acted as the sequencing template. Assay used: immunoSEQ multiplex PCR; TCRdb lists only in-frame clones, some missing. The profile shows about 180,000 clones, roughly 60% of them singletons. The specimen was CD4+ T cells sorted from blood, collected at week 0. The receptors were gathered from a human donor with alopecia areata.

The chain joins TRBV2 to TRBJ2-7, with D uncertain. The CDR3 runs to 13 residues. Germline-derived CDR1 and CDR2 are SNHLY and FYNNEI. Trimming took off 6 bases at V and 0 bases at J, with 9 bases between the two ends. The CDR3: CASSDENSYEQYF. Written as DNA, the CDR3 is TGTGCCAGCAGCGACGAGAACTCCTACGAGCAGTACTTC.

In its sample, this clone was seen a few times. One junction end does not reproduce the germline sequence, and a read error may be involved. This sequence joins TRBV30 and TRBJ1-6; 8 nucleotides match TRBD1. The germline V gene encodes CDR1 GTSNPN and CDR2 SVGIG (reference sequence). This CDR3 is built from 16 residues. DNA of the CDR3: TGTGCCTGGATAGGCAAAGGGACAGGAATCAATTCGCCCCTCCACTTT. Protein product: CAWIGKGTGINSPLHF.

V gene TRBV7-2 combines with J gene TRBJ1-1; perhaps TRBD1 as D (5 bases). Germline-derived CDR1 and CDR2 are SGHTA and FQGNSA. This CDR3 has 14 residues. V was cut by 3 bases and J by 2 bases, with 10 bases left in between. CDR3 sequence reads: CASSFQGPNTEAFF. The CDR3 nucleotides read TGTGCCAGCAGCTTCCAGGGACCTAACACTGAAGCTTTCTTT.

The chain links TRBV29-1 to TRBJ2-5, with D perhaps matching TRBD2 (6 bases). V lost 7 bases, J lost 4 bases, and 16 bases lay in between. The CDR3 is 13 amino acids. CDR1 and CDR2 (germline): SQVTM, ANQGSEA. The CDR3 coding sequence is TGCAGCGCGGAGGGGAGAATGGGAGAGACCCAGTACTTC. Translating it yields CSAEGRMGETQYF.

The chain employs TRBV10-3 and TRBJ2-1; D unresolved. Germline CDR1 and CDR2: ENHRY and SYGVKD. The CDR3 is 10 amino acids. V was cut by 8 bases and J by 5 bases, with 4 bases left in between. The CDR3 here is CAIGNNEQFF. The CDR3 DNA reads as TGTGCCATCGGAAACAATGAGCAGTTCTTC.

V is TRBV11-2 and J is TRBJ2-6; TRBD1 is a possible D gene (6 bases). In germline, CDR1 is SGHAT, CDR2 FQNNGV. The CDR3 covers 17 residues. The V end lost 0 bases, the J end lost 0 bases, and 9 bases lay between the germline ends. This CDR3 reads CASSLEGQRSGANVLTF. CDR3 DNA sequence: TGTGCCAGCAGCTTAGAGGGACAACGCTCTGGGGCCAACGTCCTGACTTTC.

J is TRBJ1-1 and V is TRBV29-1, with 7 nucleotides matching TRBD1. This CDR3 comprises 14 residues. Germline trimming cut 6 bases from V and 0 bases from J; bases unmatched to any gene: 7. CDR1 and CDR2 (germline): SQVTM, ANQGSEA. CDR3 bases: TGCAGCGTGGAACGACAGGGTGTGAACACTGAAGCTTTCTTT. Its protein product is CSVERQGVNTEAFF.

J is TRBJ2-5 and V is TRBV7-3; weak D call: TRBD1 (7 bases). V was cut by 5 bases and J by 5 bases, with 15 bases left in between. The CDR3 covers 14 residues. Germline V gives CDR1 SGHTA, CDR2 FQGTGA. Here the CDR3 reads CASSPQGGLETQYF. The CDR3 region has the DNA TGTGCCAGCAGCCCGCAGGGGGGCTTGGAGACCCAGTACTTC. Drawing the rest from reference TRBV7-3 and TRBJ2-5, the complete variable domain is GAGVSQTPSNKVTEKGKYVELRCDPISGHTALYWYRQSLGQGPEFLIYFQGTGAADDSGLPNDRFFAVRPEGSVSTLKIQRTERGDSAVYLCASSPQGGLETQYFGPGTRLLVL.

The CDR3 bases are TGTGCCAGCAGCCCCTTCCAGGGGGCGTCCTACGAGCAGTACTTC. Its protein is CASSPFQGASYEQYF. The chain couples TRBV9 to TRBJ2-7, with 8 positions matching TRBD1. Germline-derived CDR1 and CDR2 are SGDLS and YYNGEE. The V segment lost 4 bases and the J segment 1 base; nucleotides outside the gene matches: 7. The CDR3 sequence is 15 residues long.

The V and J genes are TRBV12-5 and TRBJ2-3; the D gene is possibly TRBD2 (6 bases). CDR1 and CDR2 (germline): LGHNT, FRNRAP. The CDR3 loop spans 15 amino acids. Between the trimmed V and J ends, which lost 3 bases and 2 bases, there was a span of 12 bases. The CDR3 region has the DNA TGTGCTAGTGGTTTAGGTAGCGGCTACACAGATACGCAGTATTTT. Translating gives CASGLGSGYTDTQYF. The full variable domain, its missing parts supplied by reference TRBV12-5 and TRBJ2-3, is DARVTQTPRHKVTEMGQEVTMRCQPILGHNTVFWYRQTMMQGLELLAYFRNRAPLDDSGMPKDRFSAEMPDATLATLKIQPSEPRDSAVYFCASGLGSGYTDTQYFGPGTRLTVL.

This clone was detected only a few times. The sample holds other DNA sequences that translate to the same CDR3. The chain carries TRBV19 and TRBJ1-1; TRBD1 might be the D (5 bases). V was shortened by 3 bases and J by 1 base, with 6 bases between the two germline ends. The CDR3 consists of 13 residues. CDR1 and CDR2 from the germline V gene are LNHDA and SQIVND (reference sequence). CDR3 sequence: CASSIDRNTEAFF. The CDR3, as DNA: TGTGCCAGTAGTATTGACAGGAACACTGAAGCTTTCTTT.

The rearrangement uses TRBV6-4 and TRBJ2-3, with 8 bases fitting TRBD2. This CDR3 has 13 residues. Germline CDR1 and CDR2: MRHNA and SNTAGT. The trim removed 5 bases at V and 8 bases at J, leaving 6 bases unmatched. CDR3 loop: CASSTSGGVTQYF. The DNA for the CDR3 is TGTGCCAGCAGTACCAGCGGGGGAGTTACGCAGTATTTT.

V gene TRBV7-2 combines with J gene TRBJ2-7, with D perhaps matching TRBD1 (6 bases). V was shortened by 1 base and J by 1 base, with 11 bases between the two germline ends. Germline V lookup: CDR1 SGHTA, CDR2 FQGNSA. The CDR3 runs 15 residues. The chain's CDR3 is CASSLVVDRSYEQYF. DNA of the CDR3: TGTGCCAGCAGCTTAGTAGTCGACAGGTCCTACGAGCAGTACTTC.

This clone was recorded a few times. Other DNA sequences in the same sample also yield this CDR3. J is TRBJ2-5 and V is TRBV30; no reliable D call. With 0 bases removed from V and 5 bases from J, the gap between germline ends came to 4 bases. CDR3 length equals 11 residues. Germline CDR1 reads GTSNPN; CDR2 reads SVGIG (reference sequence). In nucleotides, the CDR3 is TGTGCCTGGAGTGTATCCGAGACCCAGTACTTC. It codes for CAWSVSETQYF.

This clone was counted once. Mismatch with germline at one junction end may stem from a read error. This chain joins TRBV29-1 and TRBJ2-3; D possibly corresponds to TRBD2 (7 bases). The CDR3 loop spans 14 amino acids. In germline, CDR1 is SQVTM, CDR2 ANQGSEA. In nucleotides, the CDR3 is TGCAGCCTCCGCGGGGCGGGGGACACATATACGCAGTATTTT. Translated: CSLRGAGDTYTQYF.

This clone was seen only a few times. The CDR3 bases are TGTGCCATCGGACAGGGCACAGATACGCAGTATTTT. Amino acids: CAIGQGTDTQYF. The chain recombines TRBV6-5 with TRBJ2-3; 7 nucleotides line up with TRBD1. Germline V lookup: CDR1 MNHEY, CDR2 SVGAGI. There are 12 residues in the CDR3. The J segment lost 1 base and the V segment lost 10 bases, leaving 2 bases of the junction unmatched.

The rearrangement links TRBV6-5 to TRBJ1-2; D is possibly TRBD1 (6 bases). Germline lookup yields CDR1 MNHEY and CDR2 SVGAGI. Trimming shortened V by 6 bases and J by 8 bases, and 19 bases separated the two germline ends. The CDR3 is 14 amino acids. As DNA, the CDR3 is TGTGCCAGCAGCCCTAGGGTACGAGGGGGAGGCTACACCTTC. Protein: CASSPRVRGGGYTF.